What follows are 6 T cell receptor beta chains derived from one specimen sequenced in a study of T cells after yellow fever vaccination. TCRdb reprocessed the 5' RACE reads with MiXCR, giving one entry per CDR3 protein. The sample records a few hundred thousand distinct CDR3 sequences, over 4% being singletons. The specimen comprised PBMCs, sampled 5 days after the yellow fever booster vaccination. The receptor source for this set is a man younger than 30 who received the YFV17D yellow fever vaccine.

The rearrangement uses TRBV4-1 and TRBJ2-3; D might be TRBD1 (5 bases). CDR3 length equals 17 residues. The germline V gene encodes CDR1 MGHRA and CDR2 YSYEKL. V was clipped by 2 bases and J by 0 bases, with 15 bases between them. The DNA for the CDR3 is TGCGCCAGCAGCCAAAAATCAGGAACAGGAAGCACAGATACGCAGTATTTT. This translates into CASSQKSGTGSTDTQYF.

This sequence joins TRBV19 and TRBJ2-5, with D hard to call. V was trimmed by 3 bases and J by 4 bases, leaving 6 bases between them. Per germline, CDR1 LNHDA and CDR2 SQIVND (reference sequence). This CDR3 spans 12 amino acids. The CDR3 loop reads CASSMTRETQYF. CDR3 DNA sequence: TGTGCCAGTAGTATGACTCGAGAGACCCAGTACTTC. Full variable domain (rest looked up from reference TRBV19 and TRBJ2-5): DGGITQSPKYLFRKEGQNVTLSCEQNLNHDAMYWYRQDPGQGLRLIYYSQIVNDFQKGDIAEGYSVSREKKESFPLTVTSAQKNPTAFYLCASSMTRETQYFGPGTRLLVL.

This sequence joins TRBV10-3 and TRBJ2-7; no reliable D call. This CDR3 spans 12 amino acids. V was cut by 4 bases and J by 5 bases, with 9 bases left in between. Germline-derived CDR1 and CDR2 are ENHRY and SYGVKD. In nucleotides, the CDR3 is TGTGCCATCAGTGCTCTGCAACACGAGCAGTACTTC. Translating gives CAISALQHEQYF.

This clonotype was observed at least ten times. At one end the junction does not follow the germline gene, possibly because of a read error. This chain joins TRBV5-1 and TRBJ2-2, with D tentatively TRBD1 (5 bases). CDR3 length: 13 residues. Germline lookup yields CDR1 SGHRS and CDR2 YFSETQ. The CDR3 DNA reads as TGTGCCAGCAGCTCGCAGGGAACCGGGGAGCTGTTTTTT. It encodes CASSSQGTGELFF.

In its sample, this clonotype was seen many times. The rearrangement joins TRBV15 to TRBJ1-4; D is possibly TRBD1 (5 bases). CDR1 is LNHNV and CDR2 is YYDKDF in the germline V gene (reference sequence). The CDR3 consists of 16 residues. Trimming cost V 1 base and J 5 bases, with 14 bases left between them. The CDR3 protein is CATSRGTGRSNEKLFF. CDR3 nucleotide sequence: TGTGCCACCAGCAGAGGAACGGGACGGTCGAATGAAAAACTGTTTTTT.

The rearrangement links TRBV12-3 or TRBV12-4 to TRBJ2-1; D may be TRBD2 (6 bases). The CDR3 covers 15 residues. V was pared by 3 bases and J by 2 bases, with 11 bases between. The DNA for the CDR3 is TGTGCCAGCAGTTTTGAGCGGGTCACCTACAATGAGCAGTTCTTC. Translation: CASSFERVTYNEQFF.